The rows below give T cell receptor beta chains drawn from one sample of a study of graft-versus-host responses after intestinal transplantation. These TCRs' antigens remain unknown. Method: immunoSEQ multiplex PCR; TCRdb's copy keeps in-frame clones and lacks some. The table includes more than 90,000 clones, roughly 92% detected once. The starting material was unstimulated CD4+ T cells sorted from spleen or lymph node cells, obtained before transplant. The receptors originated from a human donor who was the organ donor for an intestinal transplant. The CDR3 runs from the conserved cysteine through the conserved F or W.

v_call	j_call	cdr3_length	cdr3_aa
TRBV11-2	TRBJ2-5	14	CASRQGLRRETQYF
TRBV11-1	TRBJ2-5	16	CASSSPSDRVGETQYF
TRBV10-3	TRBJ2-7	13	CAIRGLAGGEQYF
TRBV19	TRBJ2-6	13	CASNRGGANVLTF
TRBV5-5	TRBJ1-5	16	CASSLGPAYSNQPQHF
TRBV19	TRBJ1-1	14	CASRSGTGGTEAFF
TRBV6-6	TRBJ2-7	15	CASSDVSARSYEQYF
TRBV28	TRBJ1-2	12	CATKTGSYGYTF
TRBV7-3	TRBJ2-7	15	CASSPITGDLYEQYF
TRBV4-1	TRBJ2-2	17	CASSQVIRGGDTGELFF
TRBV19	TRBJ1-2	15	CASSMGDRLHYGYTF
TRBV5-1	TRBJ1-5	14	CASSSTGGNQPQHF
TRBV10-3	TRBJ1-4	16	CAISESRQATNEKLFF
TRBV19	TRBJ2-5	15	CATQNTRAAQETQYF
TRBV11-2	TRBJ2-7	15	CASSVGQGPSYEQYF
TRBV5-1	TRBJ2-3	15	CASSLDGSGTDTQYF
TRBV9	TRBJ1-3	14	CASSPYSTGNTIYF
TRBV19	TRBJ2-7	13	CASSNQGAFEQYF
TRBV5-4	TRBJ2-3	15	CASSLLGRDTDTQYF
TRBV4-1	TRBJ2-7	14	CASSQPDGSYEQYF
TRBV11-1	TRBJ2-1	10	CAGLANEQFF
TRBV6-5	TRBJ1-4	12	CASGQGKEKLFF
TRBV7-2	TRBJ1-1	13	CASSYRMNTEAFF
TRBV6-6	TRBJ2-7	15	CASSYGVGSSYEQYF
TRBV5-4	TRBJ2-3	16	CASSLAAGPNTDTQYF
TRBV5-1	TRBJ1-2	15	CASSLGEGGGYGYTF
TRBV5-1	TRBJ2-7	14	CASSLGQGWGEQYF
TRBV11-2	TRBJ2-3	18	CASSLMGGLAVFTDTQYF
TRBV6-5	TRBJ2-7	11	CASSRTYEQYF
TRBV6-6	TRBJ1-4	13	CASNLGSGEKLFF
TRBV5-6	TRBJ1-5	19	CASSPTPYTGKISNQPQHF
TRBV19	TRBJ2-2	12	CASSRFTGELFF
TRBV7-8	TRBJ1-1	14	CASSRWTAKAEAFF
TRBV14	TRBJ1-1	15	CASSQVRALNTEAFF
TRBV28	TRBJ1-5	17	CASSSDKDRDSNQPQHF
TRBV7-7	TRBJ2-1	18	CASSLIAGGTSSYNEQFF
TRBV6-6	TRBJ1-5	13	CASKDNSNQPQHF
TRBV4-2	TRBJ2-5	15	CASSQSRGREETQYF
TRBV30	TRBJ1-1	15	CAWSVQWVGATEAFF
TRBV12-5	TRBJ1-5	18	CASGAPPPAWEPTQPQHF
TRBV6-4	TRBJ2-7	15	CASSDRAESYYEQYF
TRBV5-1	TRBJ2-1	15	CASSGGLAGDNEQFF
TRBV6-1	TRBJ1-2	13	CASSQGNPYGYTF
TRBV19	TRBJ2-7	13	CASSTTVSYEQYF
TRBV5-4	TRBJ1-2	15	CASSLSRDRGKGYTF